The 27 T cell receptor beta chains in this list originate from one sample, sequenced in a study of blood T cell repertoires in COVID-19. Sequenced by immunoSEQ multiplex PCR; TCRdb stores in-frame clones only, minus some. Of fewer than 350,000 clones in the sample, about 85% were seen once. What was sequenced was PBMCs or T cells enriched from blood (not recorded which). The receptors were gathered from a woman in her 30s who had been exposed to COVID-19.

V is TRBV7-2 and J is TRBJ1-6; 7 bases map to TRBD1. Germline CDR1 SGHTA, CDR2 FQGNSA. V shed 4 bases, J shed 6 bases, and the junction held 9 bases outside the gene matches. The CDR3 spans 16 residues. This CDR3 reads CASSSRYRGGNSPLHF. The CDR3 nucleotides are TGTGCCAGCAGCTCACGCTACAGGGGTGGTAATTCACCCCTCCACTTT. Combining the CDR3 with reference TRBV7-2 and TRBJ1-6 gives the whole variable domain GAGVSQSPSNKVTEKGKDVELRCDPISGHTALYWYRQSLGQGLEFLIYFQGNSAPDKSGLPSDRFSAERTGGSVSTLTIQRTQQEDSAVYLCASSSRYRGGNSPLHFGNGTRLTVT.

V usage is TRBV19 and J usage is TRBJ1-5; TRBD1 matches at 7 bases. Germline CDR1 and CDR2: LNHDA and SQIVND (reference sequence). The CDR3 has 14 residues. V was clipped by 10 bases and J by 2 bases; unmatched bases: 8. The CDR3 coding sequence is TGTGCCACCCGATCCGGACAGGGCAATCAGCCCCAGCATTTT. This sequence encodes CATRSGQGNQPQHF.

The chain links TRBV19 to TRBJ1-6, with D perhaps matching TRBD1 (6 bases). Germline values: CDR1 LNHDA, CDR2 SQIVND (reference sequence). The CDR3 extends over 13 amino acids. V dropped 6 bases and J dropped 7 bases, with 10 bases sitting between them. The CDR3 bases are TGTGCCAGTAGCATACAGGGAAATTCACCCCTCCACTTT. As protein: CASSIQGNSPLHF.

V and J are TRBV7-2 and TRBJ1-4; TRBD1 might be the D (5 bases). CDR1 is SGHTA, CDR2 FQGNSA, per germline. Trimming took 0 bases from V and 4 from J, leaving 9 bases between them. There are 15 residues in the CDR3. The CDR3 DNA reads TGTGCCAGCAGCTTAGCGGGGGGGGTTAATGAAAAACTGTTTTTT. This translates into CASSLAGGVNEKLFF.

The chain recombines TRBV27 with TRBJ2-7; TRBD2 matches at 11 bases. The junction had 4 bases not matched to a gene; V was cut back by 6 bases and J by 3 bases. Looked up from germline, CDR1 is MNHEY and CDR2 is SMNVEV (reference sequence). The CDR3 spans 14 residues. The CDR3 region is CASRVTSGVYEQYF. The CDR3 DNA sequence: TGTGCCAGCAGAGTGACTAGCGGGGTCTACGAGCAGTACTTC.

This rearrangement joins TRBV10-3 to TRBJ2-1, with D unclear. Germline V gene lookup returns CDR1 ENHRY and CDR2 SYGVKD. The length of the CDR3 is 15 residues. V lost 7 bases and J 0 bases, leaving 13 bases between the germline ends. CDR3 nucleotide sequence: TGTGCCATCATGAATCCCTTGAGCTCCTACAATGAGCAGTTCTTC. Its translation: CAIMNPLSSYNEQFF.

The CDR3 DNA follows: TGTGCCAGCAGTGACATCGGGGGTCAGCCCCAGCATTTT. Residues: CASSDIGGQPQHF. The genes are TRBV6-4 and TRBJ1-5; D perhaps matches TRBD1 (5 bases). V lost 2 bases, J lost 6 bases, and 8 bases lay in between. The germline CDR1 and CDR2 sequences are MRHNA and SNTAGT. The CDR3 has 13 residues.

This clone has only one observation. V and J are TRBV4-2 and TRBJ2-5, with 9 bases aligning to TRBD1. Trimming took 4 bases from V and 3 from J; bases not matched to a gene: 3. The CDR3 has 14 residues. Germline loops: CDR1 LGHNA, CDR2 YNFKEQ. The CDR3 coding sequence is TGTGCCAGCAGCCCGGACAGGGGTAAAGAGACCCAGTACTTC. Translating gives CASSPDRGKETQYF.

The rearrangement links TRBV7-3 to TRBJ1-1, with D uncertain. Germline V CDR1 and CDR2: SGHTA, FQGTGA. V lost 5 bases and J lost 2, with 15 bases in between. This CDR3 is built from 15 residues. CDR3 loop: CASSLGGGQNTEAFF. DNA for the CDR3: TGTGCCAGCAGCCTTGGAGGAGGGCAAAACACTGAAGCTTTCTTT.

The V call is TRBV10-2, the J call TRBJ1-2; 7 bases map to TRBD1. V lost 7 bases, J lost 2 bases, and 13 bases stayed unmatched. Germline V gene data show CDR1 as WSHSY and CDR2 as SAAADI. The CDR3 has 16 amino acids. CDR3 bases: TGCGCCAGCACTGATCTTCCGGGACAGCGCAACTATGGCTACACCTTC. Its protein is CASTDLPGQRNYGYTF.

The chain has TRBV19 and TRBJ1-1; tentative D call: TRBD1 (5 bases). Germline CDR1 LNHDA, CDR2 SQIVND (reference sequence). The CDR3 totals 15 residues. Trimming left V 3 bases short and J 4 bases short, with 15 bases between. The CDR3 here is CASSMGLRGGTEAFF. CDR3 bases: TGTGCCAGTAGTATGGGTTTAAGGGGAGGCACTGAAGCTTTCTTT.

This rearrangement joins TRBV6-1 to TRBJ2-5; 8 bases agree with TRBD1. J was trimmed by 2 bases and V by 3 bases; bases with no gene match: 2. CDR3 length: 14 residues. Per the germline V gene, CDR1 is MNHNS and CDR2 is SASEGT. The CDR3 sequence is CASSDRTGQETQYF. In DNA form, the CDR3 reads TGTGCCAGCAGTGACAGGACAGGGCAAGAGACCCAGTACTTC.

This clone is a singleton in its sample. The same CDR3 can be traced to other DNA sequences in this sample. The chain recombines TRBV2 with TRBJ1-6; D is unresolved. V was cut by 7 bases and J by 0 bases, with 10 bases left in between. The CDR3 covers 15 residues. The V gene's germline CDR1 is SNHLY and CDR2 FYNNEI. CDR3 sequence: CASKGGSSYNSPLHF. The CDR3 DNA is TGTGCCAGCAAAGGCGGGAGCTCCTATAATTCACCCCTCCACTTT.

The genes are TRBV27 and TRBJ2-5; a possible D gene is TRBD2 (5 bases). The V gene lost 5 bases and the J gene lost 5 bases, with 12 bases spanning the gap. The CDR3 loop spans 13 amino acids. Germline CDR1 MNHEY, CDR2 SMNVEV (reference sequence). CDR3 protein: CASSPLREETQYF. Written as DNA, the CDR3 is TGTGCCAGCAGTCCCTTGAGGGAGGAGACCCAGTACTTC.

This chain's CDR3 is CASTTSGRRQYF. CDR3 DNA sequence: TGTGCCAGCACGACTAGCGGGAGAAGACAGTACTTC. The V call is TRBV27, the J call TRBJ2-7; 12 bases agree with TRBD2. The CDR3 covers 12 residues. Trimming at V came to 7 bases and at J to 10 bases, leaving 5 bases not matched to a gene. Looked up from germline, CDR1 is MNHEY and CDR2 is SMNVEV (reference sequence).

V gene TRBV3-1 (or the pseudogene TRBV3-2) combines with J gene TRBJ2-2, with TRBD2 identical over 7 bases. J gave up 6 bases and V 2 bases, and 6 bases lay outside the gene matches. The CDR3 is 15 residues long. The germline CDR1 and CDR2 sequences are LGHDT and YNNKEL (reference sequence). In nucleotides, the CDR3 is TGTGCCAGCAGCCAACGCTTAGCGGGCTCCGGGGAGCTGTTTTTT. It encodes CASSQRLAGSGELFF.

The chain uses TRBV28 and TRBJ2-7; the D gene is possibly TRBD2 (5 bases). Germline CDR1 MDHEN, CDR2 SYDVKM. CDR3 length equals 15 residues. Between the trimmed V and J ends, which lost 6 bases and 6 bases, there was a span of 21 bases. CDR3 sequence: CASRVLRGVQGEQYF. The CDR3, as DNA: TGTGCCAGCAGGGTTCTTCGGGGTGTTCAAGGCGAGCAGTACTTC.

The chain has TRBV27 and TRBJ2-2, with 8 bases aligning to TRBD2. The J segment lost 0 bases and the V segment lost 0 bases, leaving 15 bases of the junction unmatched. Germline CDR1 reads MNHEY; CDR2 reads SMNVEV (reference sequence). The CDR3 has 21 residues. The CDR3 spells CASSLSIWWFTSGANTGELFF. CDR3 nucleotide sequence: TGTGCCAGCAGTTTATCGATTTGGTGGTTTACTAGCGGTGCGAACACCGGGGAGCTGTTTTTT.

The rearrangement links TRBV21-1 to TRBJ1-6; the D call in the table, TRBD1, was not verified against the DNA. TRBV21-1 represents a pseudogene. CDR3 length: 14 residues. The CDR3 sequence: CASEMTAIGSPLHF. The CDR3 coding sequence is TGTGCCAGCGAGATGACAGCAATAGGTTCACCCCTCCACTTT.

This chain links TRBV28 with TRBJ1-5; 8 nucleotides line up with TRBD1. The length of the CDR3 is 15 residues. V dropped 4 bases and J dropped 5; count of bases not matched to a gene: 7. The V gene's germline CDR1 is MDHEN and CDR2 SYDVKM. The CDR3: CASSYMTGDHQPQHF. The DNA of the CDR3 is TGTGCCAGCAGTTATATGACAGGGGACCATCAGCCCCAGCATTTT.

A remark on this clone: Other DNA sequences of this sample code for an identical CDR3. The chain carries TRBV7-9 and TRBJ1-1, with D perhaps matching TRBD1 (6 bases). Germline V gives CDR1 SEHNR, CDR2 FQNEAQ (reference sequence). The length of the CDR3 is 12 residues. Trimming shortened V by 5 bases and J by 5 bases, and 9 bases separated the two germline ends. The CDR3 nucleotides are TGTGCCAGCAGCCGCCAGGGGACTGAAGCTTTCTTT. Protein: CASSRQGTEAFF.

As DNA, the CDR3 is TGTGCCGGGAGGGGCGGGAGTAACAATGAGCAGTTCTTC. This encodes CAGRGGSNNEQFF. The chain is built from TRBV5-4 and TRBJ2-1; 7 nucleotides line up with TRBD2. The trim removed 10 bases at V and 5 bases at J, leaving 9 bases unmatched. CDR1 is SGHNT and CDR2 is YYREEE in the germline V gene (reference sequence). CDR3 length equals 13 residues.

This chain links TRBV19 with TRBJ2-7; 7 positions agree with TRBD2. V shed 5 bases and J 0 bases; nucleotides not matched to a gene: 10. Germline V CDR1 and CDR2: LNHDA, SQIVND (reference sequence). CDR3 length: 16 amino acids. Here the CDR3 reads CASSPHPGLYSYEQYF. The DNA of the CDR3 is TGTGCCAGTAGTCCGCATCCGGGACTATACTCCTACGAGCAGTACTTC. The complete variable domain, with remaining parts taken from reference TRBV19 and TRBJ2-7, reads DGGITQSPKYLFRKEGQNVTLSCEQNLNHDAMYWYRQDPGQGLRLIYYSQIVNDFQKGDIAEGYSVSREKKESFPLTVTSAQKNPTAFYLCASSPHPGLYSYEQYFGPGTRLTVT.

This clone was seen a single time. One end of the junction fails to match germline, which may point to a read error. DNA of the CDR3: TGTGCCAGCAGACCCCTCAATTCGGGACACATAATTTTT. Translation gives CASRPLNSGHIIF. The chain is built from TRBV12-3 or TRBV12-4 and TRBJ1-4; D perhaps matches TRBD1 (6 bases). The CDR3 runs to 13 residues.

The genes are TRBV6-5 and TRBJ2-1, with 7 positions matching TRBD1. This CDR3 spans 15 amino acids. V trimming: 0 bases; J trimming: 5 bases; junction bases outside the gene matches: 4. In germline, CDR1 is MNHEY, CDR2 SVGAGI. CDR3 sequence (DNA): TGTGCCAGCAGTTACTCGAGACAGGGTGACAATGAGCAGTTCTTC. It encodes CASSYSRQGDNEQFF.

The chain joins TRBV5-1 to TRBJ2-5; 9 positions agree with TRBD2. Germline-derived CDR1 and CDR2 are SGHRS and YFSETQ. The CDR3 has 15 residues. V was clipped by 5 bases and J by 2 bases; unmatched bases: 7. The CDR3 sequence is CASSRLAGQQETQYF. In DNA, the CDR3 is TGCGCCAGCAGTCGGCTAGCGGGGCAACAAGAGACCCAGTACTTC.

Only one count was recorded for this clone. The J gene is TRBJ1-2, the V gene TRBV6-5, with D perhaps TRBD1 (5 bases). Per the germline V gene, CDR1 is MNHEY and CDR2 is SVGAGI. V lost 0 bases and J 2 bases, leaving 10 bases between the germline ends. The CDR3 sequence is 15 residues long. The CDR3 DNA follows: TGTGCCAGCAGTTACTCGTCAAACAGGAACTATGGCTACACCTTC. Translation gives CASSYSSNRNYGYTF.